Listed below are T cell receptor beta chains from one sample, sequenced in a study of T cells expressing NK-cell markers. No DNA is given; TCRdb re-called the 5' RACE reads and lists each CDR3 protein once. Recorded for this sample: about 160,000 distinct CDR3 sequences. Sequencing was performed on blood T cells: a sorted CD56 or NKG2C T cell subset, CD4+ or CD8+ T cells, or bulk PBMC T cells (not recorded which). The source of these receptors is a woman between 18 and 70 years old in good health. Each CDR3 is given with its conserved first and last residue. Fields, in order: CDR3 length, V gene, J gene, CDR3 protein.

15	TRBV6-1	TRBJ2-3	CASSPGRRGTDTQYF
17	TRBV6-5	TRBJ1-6	CASSYRTQGRQFPALHF
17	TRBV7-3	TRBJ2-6	CASSLNGLPSGANVLTF
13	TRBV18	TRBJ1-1	CASSPVLDTEAFF
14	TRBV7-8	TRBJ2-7	CASSLGLSSYEQYF
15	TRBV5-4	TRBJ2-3	CASSLGDRSTDTQYF
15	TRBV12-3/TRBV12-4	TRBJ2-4	CASSLGGIAKNIQYF
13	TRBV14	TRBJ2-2	CASSQVRPGELFF
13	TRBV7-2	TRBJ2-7	CAAGRGRSYEQYF
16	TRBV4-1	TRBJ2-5	CASSQGASGVEETQYF
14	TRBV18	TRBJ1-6	CASSLGTGASPLHF
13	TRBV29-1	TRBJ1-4	CSVSGATNEKLFF
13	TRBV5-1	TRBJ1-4	CASSRQSNEKLFF
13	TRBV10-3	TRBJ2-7	CAISRQGSYEQYF
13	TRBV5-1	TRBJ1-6	CASGGIPNSPLHF
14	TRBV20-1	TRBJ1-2	CSARGPGSGYGYTF
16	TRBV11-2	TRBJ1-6	CASSRLQGDYNSPLHF
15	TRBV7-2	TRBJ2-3	CASSSDYRETDTQYF
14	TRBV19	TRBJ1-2	CASRDRGRPDGYTF
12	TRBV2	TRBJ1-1	CASSDRGPMDFF
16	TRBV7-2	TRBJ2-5	CASSQWGGQGAETQYF
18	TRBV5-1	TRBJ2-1	CASSPEKPTSGANNEQFF
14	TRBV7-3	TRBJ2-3	CASSLMVGADTQYF
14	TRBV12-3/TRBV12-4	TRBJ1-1	CASSFLDRSTEAFF
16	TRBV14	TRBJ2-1	CASSQVVGGRSNEQFF
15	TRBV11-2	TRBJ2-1	CASSLPAGGDNEQFF
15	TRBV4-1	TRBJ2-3	CASSLRLAGEDTQYF
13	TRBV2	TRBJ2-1	CASTPRGDGEQFF
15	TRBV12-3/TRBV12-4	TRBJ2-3	CASSSLGGGTDTQYF
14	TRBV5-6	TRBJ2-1	CASSLPSGYNEQFF
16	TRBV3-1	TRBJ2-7	CASSPRSGGLHSVEYF